This is a list of T cell receptor beta chains from one sample in a study of molecular identifiers for immune sequencing clone quantification. MiXCR, run by TCRdb on the PCR reads, gives a single entry per CDR3 protein. The table shows 53,000 or so distinct CDR3 sequences, with roughly 36% occurring only once. The sequencing sample was made of naive CD8+ T cells from blood, with Jurkat cell RNA spiked in. These receptors were obtained from a human donor in good health. Some libraries in this study had Jurkat cell RNA spiked in. The CDR3 runs from the conserved cysteine through the conserved F or W. Each record gives: D gene, clone size, V gene, J gene, CDR3 length, CDR3 DNA, CDR3 protein. D genes are given only for firm matches. Clone size is given for some rows only: seen once, a few or many times, or a class if the clone is expanded.

>-|-|TRBV29-1|TRBJ2-7|13
TGCAGCGCCTCCCGGGGCAGCTCCTACGAGCTGTACTTC
CSASRGSSYELYF
>TRBD1|-|TRBV12-3/TRBV12-4|TRBJ1-6|12
TGTGCCAGCAGTTTAAGGGGGCTGTCCCTCCACTTT
CASSLRGLSLHF
>-|-|TRBV19|TRBJ1-5|15
TGTGCCAGTAGTATAGTGAGGTCCCCACATCAGCCCCAGCATTTT
CASSIVRSPHQPQHF
>-|few|TRBV2|TRBJ1-4|19
TGTGCCAGCAGTGAGGGGTTGGGAGCAAAAACGCGACACGATGAAAAACTGTTTTTT
CASSEGLGAKTRHDEKLFF
>-|-|TRBV6-1|TRBJ2-7|14
TGTGCCAGCAGTGAAACGCCTACGCTGGGGGAGCAGTACTTC
CASSETPTLGEQYF
>TRBD2|once|TRBV29-1|TRBJ2-7|13
TGCAGCGGGGGGGGAGCAGCCTCCTACGAGCAGTACTTC
CSGGGAASYEQYF
>-|-|TRBV27|TRBJ1-1|12
TGTGCCAGCAGTGGTAGCCCACATGAAGCTTTCTTT
CASSGSPHEAFF
>-|many|TRBV5-1|TRBJ1-1|16
TGCGCCAGCAGCTTGGCGCTTCGGACAGAGAACACTGAAGCTTTCTTT
CASSLALRTENTEAFF
>-|few|TRBV12-3/TRBV12-4|TRBJ2-7|11
TGTGCCAGCGGAGATCCGGGCGAGCAGTACTTC
CASGDPGEQYF
>TRBD1|many|TRBV5-4|TRBJ2-2|14
TGTGCCAGCAGTTCCAGGGGGCACACCGGGGAGCTGTTTTTT
CASSSRGHTGELFF
>-|medium-sized|TRBV4-1|TRBJ2-3|13
TGCGCCAGCAGCCAAGTCAGTCCAGATACGCAGTATTTT
CASSQVSPDTQYF
>TRBD2|-|TRBV6-2/TRBV6-3|TRBJ2-1|13
TGTGCCAGCAGGATGCGGGGGTACAATGAGCAGTTCTTC
CASRMRGYNEQFF
>TRBD1|-|TRBV28|TRBJ1-4|14
TGTGCCAGCAGCTTAACAGGGGGCGCAGGAAAACTGTATTTT
CASSLTGGAGKLYF
>-|few|TRBV5-8|TRBJ1-1|17
TGTGCCAGCAGCTTGGCGTTTGGGGGCCCCAGGAGCACTGAAGCTTTCTTT
CASSLAFGGPRSTEAFF
>TRBD2|many|TRBV20-1|TRBJ2-2|16
TGCAGTGCTAGAGGATTAGCGGGAGGGGTCACCGGGGAGCTGTTTTTT
CSARGLAGGVTGELFF
>TRBD2|-|TRBV29-1|TRBJ2-2|17
TGCAGCGTTGGGGTTAGCGGGAGGGTCAGGAACACCGGGGAGCTGTTTTTT
CSVGVSGRVRNTGELFF
>TRBD1|-|TRBV12-5|TRBJ1-1|11
TGTGCTAGTGGCGATGACAGGGTAGCTTTCTTT
CASGDDRVAFF
>-|medium-sized|TRBV6-5|TRBJ2-3|15
TGTGCCAGCAGTTACCAGGGCGGTAGCACAGATACGCAGTATTTT
CASSYQGGSTDTQYF
>-|few|TRBV7-9|TRBJ1-3|15
TGTGCCAGCAGCTTACAGCTCGGGTACGGGGACACCATATATTTT
CASSLQLGYGDTIYF
>-|few|TRBV4-3|TRBJ1-6|15
TGCGCCAGCAGCCAAGATTCGGGGGCTCGTTCACCCCTCCACTTT
CASSQDSGARSPLHF
>-|-|TRBV6-2/TRBV6-3|TRBJ2-6|15
TGTGCCAGCAGTTACCCGAGAGCTGGGGCCAACGTCCTGACTTTC
CASSYPRAGANVLTF
>TRBD1|-|TRBV24-1|TRBJ2-1|14
TGTGCCACCAGTGATTTGCAGGGGGCGCCTAAGCAGTTCTTC
CATSDLQGAPKQFF
>-|-|TRBV12-3/TRBV12-4|TRBJ1-6|14
TGTGCCAGCAGTTTATCCGAGGGGGGTTCACCCCTCCACTTT
CASSLSEGGSPLHF
>TRBD1|-|TRBV4-3|TRBJ2-5|16
TGCGCCAGCCGCCAAGACCCTGGGACAGGGGAGGAGACCCAGTACTTC
CASRQDPGTGEETQYF
>-|-|TRBV6-5|TRBJ2-1|13
TGTGCCAGCAGTAATACCTGGGGGAACGAGCAGTTCTTC
CASSNTWGNEQFF
>TRBD2|few|TRBV20-1|TRBJ2-3|15
TGCAGTGCCAAACGGACTAGCGGGATTACAGATACGCAGTATTTT
CSAKRTSGITDTQYF
>-|-|TRBV6-2/TRBV6-3|TRBJ2-3|15
TGTGCCAGCGGTTACAAAGGCTCCCCCCCAGATACGCAGTATTTT
CASGYKGSPPDTQYF
>-|medium-sized|TRBV7-2|TRBJ2-3|12
TGTGCCAGCACCCAGGCCGGGGATACGCAGTATTTT
CASTQAGDTQYF
>-|-|TRBV4-3|TRBJ2-1|17
TGCGCCAGCAGCCCCCAGGTGGTCCAGGCCGATTACAATGAGCAGTTCTTC
CASSPQVVQADYNEQFF
>TRBD1|few|TRBV12-3/TRBV12-4|TRBJ2-3|15
TGTGCCAGCACTATTCTGACAGGGGCGGAAGATACGCAGTATTTT
CASTILTGAEDTQYF
>-|medium-sized|TRBV28|TRBJ2-3|15
TGTGCCAGCCTAGGTTCGAATGTCGGGGAGGATACGCAGTATTTT
CASLGSNVGEDTQYF
>TRBD2|-|TRBV20-1|TRBJ2-7|15
TGCAGTGCTAGAGAACTCGGGCTAGCGGTCCACGAGCAGTACTTC
CSARELGLAVHEQYF
>-|many|TRBV7-9|TRBJ2-2|13
TGTGCCAGCAGCTTACCCGAGGCAACCGAGCTGTTTTTT
CASSLPEATELFF
>TRBD2|-|TRBV4-3|TRBJ2-7|13
TGCGCCGGCAGCCAGATTAGCGGGTACGAGCAGTACTTC
CAGSQISGYEQYF
>-|few|TRBV7-9|TRBJ2-7|13
TGTGCCAGCAGCGGGGACTTAGAGAACGAGCAGTACTTC
CASSGDLENEQYF
>-|many|TRBV7-6|TRBJ2-3|17
TGTGCCAGCAGCTTAGGAACGGGGAGAATAAGCACAGATACGCAGTATTTT
CASSLGTGRISTDTQYF
>-|-|TRBV5-5|TRBJ2-3|12
TGTGCCAGCAGCTTGGGGGGTGTCACGCAGTATTTT
CASSLGGVTQYF
>-|-|TRBV11-2|TRBJ2-1|17
TGTGCCAGCAGCCCCCTGAGTGGCCTGGGAGGATACAATGAGCAGTTCTTC
CASSPLSGLGGYNEQFF
>-|many|TRBV2|TRBJ2-5|15
TGTGCCAGCCTAAACTTCAACTTGCACCAAGAGACCCAGTACTTC
CASLNFNLHQETQYF
>TRBD2|-|TRBV4-2|TRBJ2-7|18
TGTGCCAGCAGCCAAGAACCCGGGAGGCCCCTAAGCTCCTACGAGCAGTACTTC
CASSQEPGRPLSSYEQYF
>-|many|TRBV9|TRBJ1-3|16
TGTGCCAGCAGCGTAGATAACAGGCTCTCTGGAAACACCATATATTTT
CASSVDNRLSGNTIYF
>-|-|TRBV5-1|TRBJ2-6|15
TGCGCCAGCAGCTTGGTTGGGAGTGGGGCCAACGTCCTGACTTTC
CASSLVGSGANVLTF
>-|many|TRBV4-3|TRBJ2-3|15
TGCGCCAGCAGCCAAGATAGGGCAGGGTTCCCTACGCAGTATTTT
CASSQDRAGFPTQYF
>-|few|TRBV11-3|TRBJ2-1|13
TGTGCCAGCAGCTTCAGCGGTTACAATGAGCAGTTCTTC
CASSFSGYNEQFF
>-|once|TRBV6-2/TRBV6-3|TRBJ2-7|13
TGTGCCAGCAGTTTGAATAAGGGAGGCGAGCAGTACTTC
CASSLNKGGEQYF
>TRBD2|few|TRBV28|TRBJ2-1|14
TGTGCCAGCAGTTTTGAACTAGCGGGTAGTGAGCAGTTCTTC
CASSFELAGSEQFF
>-|-|TRBV4-3|TRBJ2-7|13
TGCGCCAGCAGCCAAGGGGTGGCCTACGAGCAGTACTTC
CASSQGVAYEQYF
>-|-|TRBV13|TRBJ2-5|18
TGTGCCAGCAGCTCGCTAATGTATCCCGGGACACTCCAAGAGACCCAGTACTTC
CASSSLMYPGTLQETQYF
>-|-|TRBV19|TRBJ2-1|14
TGTGCCAGTACTCTGACGAGCTCCTACAATGAGCAGTTCTTC
CASTLTSSYNEQFF
>-|-|TRBV9|TRBJ2-3|10
TGTGCCAGCAGCGGGAACACGCAGTATTTT
CASSGNTQYF
>-|-|TRBV4-2|TRBJ2-7|14
TGTGCCAGCAGCCAAGAAGGCGGAACCAACGAGCAGTACTTC
CASSQEGGTNEQYF
>-|many|TRBV2|TRBJ2-7|12
TGTGCCAGCAGGGGAAGGTTGTCGGAGCAGTACTTC
CASRGRLSEQYF
>-|many|TRBV2|TRBJ2-5|12
TGTGCCAGGGGGCCATCCCAAGAGACCCAGTACTTC
CARGPSQETQYF